The clone carrying this T cell receptor (beta chain) has more than one count but fewer than ten. Antigen specificity is unknown. Next came a second PCR, run for about 7 to 12 cycles, which used a sample-barcoded 5' primer along with a J-beta primer mix. MiXCR, applied by TCRdb to the 5' RACE reads, yields one record per CDR3 protein. This table has approximately 900,000 distinct CDR3 sequences, around 49% appearing once. The data derive from a study of blood T cells in healthy people across ages. Whole-study context: Capture by template switching was about one barcoded beta molecule per two T cells.

In terms of origin and age, donors were healthy Caucasian individuals from Russia aged roughly 6 to 100. Findings of the study overall: Per million T cells, TCR beta diversity dropped roughly linearly as age increased.

This clonotype was obtained from a man aged 25-40 years in good health. The sequenced sample was blood.

The DNA for the CDR3 is TGTGCCAGCAGGCTGACAGGACCATCCTACGAGCAGTACTTC. As protein: CASRLTGPSYEQYF. The chain carries TRBV27 and TRBJ2-7, with a possible D match to TRBD1 (6 bases). The V end was cut by 6 bases, the J end by 1 base, with 13 bases between. This CDR3 contains 14 residues. Germline V lookup: CDR1 MNHEY, CDR2 SMNVEV (reference sequence).